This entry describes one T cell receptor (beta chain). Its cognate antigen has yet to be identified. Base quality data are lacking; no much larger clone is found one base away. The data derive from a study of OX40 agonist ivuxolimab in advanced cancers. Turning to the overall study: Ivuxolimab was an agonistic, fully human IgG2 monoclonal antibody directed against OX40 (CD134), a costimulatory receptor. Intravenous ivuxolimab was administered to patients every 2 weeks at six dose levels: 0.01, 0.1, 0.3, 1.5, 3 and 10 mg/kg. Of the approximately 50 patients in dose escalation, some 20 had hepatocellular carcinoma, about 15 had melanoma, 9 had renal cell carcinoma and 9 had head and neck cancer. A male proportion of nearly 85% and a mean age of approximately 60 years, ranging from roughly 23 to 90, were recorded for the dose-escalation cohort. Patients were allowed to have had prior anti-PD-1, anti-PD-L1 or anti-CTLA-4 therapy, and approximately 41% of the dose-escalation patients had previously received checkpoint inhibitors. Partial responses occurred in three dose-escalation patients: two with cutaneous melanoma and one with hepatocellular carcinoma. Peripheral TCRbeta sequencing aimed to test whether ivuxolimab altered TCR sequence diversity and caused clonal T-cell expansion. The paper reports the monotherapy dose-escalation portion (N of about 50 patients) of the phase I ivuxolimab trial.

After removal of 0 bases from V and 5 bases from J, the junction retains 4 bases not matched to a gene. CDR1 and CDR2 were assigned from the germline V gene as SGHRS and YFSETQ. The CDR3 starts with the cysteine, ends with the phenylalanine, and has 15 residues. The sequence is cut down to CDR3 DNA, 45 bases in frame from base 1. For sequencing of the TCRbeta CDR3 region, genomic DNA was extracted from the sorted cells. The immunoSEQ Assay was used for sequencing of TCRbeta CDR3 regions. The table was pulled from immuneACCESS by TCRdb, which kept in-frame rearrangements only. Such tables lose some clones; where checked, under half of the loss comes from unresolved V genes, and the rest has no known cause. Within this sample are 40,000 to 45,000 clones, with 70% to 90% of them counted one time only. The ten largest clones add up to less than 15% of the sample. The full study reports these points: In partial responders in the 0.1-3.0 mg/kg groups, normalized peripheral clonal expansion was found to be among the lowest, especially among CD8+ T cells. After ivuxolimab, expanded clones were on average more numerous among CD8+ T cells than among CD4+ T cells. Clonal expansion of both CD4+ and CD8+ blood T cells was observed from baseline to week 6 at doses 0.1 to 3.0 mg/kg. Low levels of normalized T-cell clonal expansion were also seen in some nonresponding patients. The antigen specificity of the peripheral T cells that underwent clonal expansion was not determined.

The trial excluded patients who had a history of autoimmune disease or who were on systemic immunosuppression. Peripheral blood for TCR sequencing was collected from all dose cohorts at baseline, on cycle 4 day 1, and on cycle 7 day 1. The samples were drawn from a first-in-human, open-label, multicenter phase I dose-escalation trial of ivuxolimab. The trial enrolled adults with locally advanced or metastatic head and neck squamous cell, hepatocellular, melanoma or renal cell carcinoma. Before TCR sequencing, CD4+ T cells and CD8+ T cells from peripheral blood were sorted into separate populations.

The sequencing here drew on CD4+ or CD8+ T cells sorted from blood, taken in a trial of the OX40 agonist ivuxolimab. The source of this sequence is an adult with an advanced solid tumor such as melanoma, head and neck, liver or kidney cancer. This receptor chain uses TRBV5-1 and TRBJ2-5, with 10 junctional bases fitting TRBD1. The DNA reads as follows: TGCGCCAGCAGCTTGGGACAGGGGGCTTCGGAGACCCAGTACTTC. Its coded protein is CASSLGQGASETQYF. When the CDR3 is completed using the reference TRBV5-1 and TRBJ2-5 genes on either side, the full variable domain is KAGVTQTPRYLIKTRGQQVTLSCSPISGHRSVSWYQQTPGQGLQFLFEYFSETQRNKGNFPGRFSGRQFSNSRSEMNVSTLELGDSALYLCASSLGQGASETQYFGPGTRLLVL.